The 14 T cell receptor beta chains given below trace back to one sample, sequenced in a study of blood T cell repertoires in COVID-19. Assay used: immunoSEQ multiplex PCR; TCRdb lists only in-frame clones, some missing. Seen here are 59,000 or so clones, about 81% observed once, and the top ten hold approximately 12%. Sequenced: peripheral blood. The receptors come from a human donor in a cohort sampled during active COVID-19.

This clone occurred a few times. This chain links TRBV30 with TRBJ1-4; D uncertain. The V end lost 2 bases, the J end lost 3 bases, and 10 bases lay between the germline ends. The germline V gene encodes CDR1 GTSNPN and CDR2 SVGIG (reference sequence). The CDR3 runs 14 residues. The chain's CDR3 is CAWSSGFSNEKLFF. Here the CDR3 DNA reads TGTGCCTGGAGTTCCGGGTTTTCTAATGAAAAACTGTTTTTT.

CDR3 residues: CASSPQGAGNQPQHF. Written as DNA, the CDR3 is TGCGCCAGCAGCCCACAGGGGGCAGGCAATCAGCCCCAGCATTTT. The rearrangement joins TRBV5-1 to TRBJ1-5; 9 bases align to TRBD1. This CDR3 region has 15 residues. CDR1 is SGHRS, CDR2 YFSETQ, per germline. Germline trimming cut 4 bases from V and 2 bases from J; bases unmatched to any gene: 4. Filled out from reference TRBV5-1 and TRBJ1-5, the complete variable domain reads KAGVTQTPRYLIKTRGQQVTLSCSPISGHRSVSWYQQTPGQGLQFLFEYFSETQRNKGNFPGRFSGRQFSNSRSEMNVSTLELGDSALYLCASSPQGAGNQPQHFGDGTRLSIL.

This clone has just a few counts. The rearrangement joins TRBV3-1 (or the pseudogene TRBV3-2) to TRBJ2-7; D perhaps matches TRBD1 (5 bases). Trimming cost V 5 bases and J 3 bases, with 11 bases left between them. The CDR3 extends over 13 amino acids. Germline values: CDR1 LGHDT, CDR2 YNNKEL (reference sequence). The CDR3 reads CASSARDSYEQYF. CDR3 coding DNA: TGTGCCAGCAGCGCTAGAGACAGCTACGAGCAGTACTTC.

The chain is built from TRBV5-6 and TRBJ1-6; D is possibly TRBD1 (6 bases). V lost 0 bases to trimming and J lost 13 bases, with 20 bases between them. The CDR3 totals 16 residues. CDR1 is SGHDT and CDR2 is YYEEEE in the germline V gene. CDR3 amino acids: CASSLATGTSLEPLHF. The CDR3 DNA follows: TGTGCCAGCAGCTTGGCTACCGGGACATCTCTGGAGCCCCTCCACTTT.

The genes are TRBV25-1 and TRBJ2-1, with TRBD2 matching 10 bases. Germline V gives CDR1 MGHDK, CDR2 SYGVNS. Trimming cost V 2 bases and J 5 bases; bases outside gene matches: 3. The CDR3 consists of 15 residues. In nucleotides, the CDR3 is TGTGCCAGCAGTGAACCTAGCGGGGGAGACAATGAGCAGTTCTTC. Translation gives CASSEPSGGDNEQFF.

The rearrangement joins TRBV19 to TRBJ2-5; 11 bases match TRBD2. This CDR3 has 15 amino acids. The V segment lost 5 bases and the J segment 2 bases; nucleotides outside the gene matches: 4. The V gene's germline CDR1 is LNHDA and CDR2 SQIVND (reference sequence). This CDR3 is CASSPRTSGQETQYF. For the CDR3, the DNA is TGTGCCAGTAGTCCCCGGACTAGCGGGCAAGAGACCCAGTACTTC.

This clone was picked up a small number of times. This chain links TRBV9 with TRBJ2-3; D perhaps matches TRBD1 (6 bases). The germline V gene encodes CDR1 SGDLS and CDR2 YYNGEE. V gave up 0 bases and J gave up 2 bases, with 7 bases separating them. The CDR3 contains 14 residues. For the CDR3, the DNA is TGTGCCAGCAGCGTAGGGGGGCTCACAGATACGCAGTATTTT. It specifies CASSVGGLTDTQYF.

V and J are TRBV10-3 and TRBJ2-7; 8 bases line up with TRBD2. Germline V gene lookup returns CDR1 ENHRY and CDR2 SYGVKD. This CDR3 spans 14 amino acids. Trimming at V came to 10 bases and at J to 2 bases, leaving 10 bases not matched to a gene. CDR3 sequence reads: CATSGAGGTYEQYV. The CDR3 nucleotides read TGTGCCACCTCCGGTGCGGGGGGTACCTACGAGCAGTACGTC.

This chain links TRBV6-5 with TRBJ2-3, with 7 bases lining up with TRBD1. The J segment lost 0 bases and the V segment lost 4 bases, leaving 4 bases of the junction unmatched. The CDR3 is 15 residues long. The germline CDR1 and CDR2 sequences are MNHEY and SVGAGI. CDR3 DNA: TGTGCCAGCAGTTGGGGACAGTCAAGCACAGATACGCAGTATTTT. It codes for CASSWGQSSTDTQYF.

The CDR3 is CASTRATFHTEAFF. As DNA, the CDR3 is TGTGCCAGCACGAGGGCCACCTTCCACACTGAAGCTTTCTTT. V is TRBV21-1 and J is TRBJ1-1. TRBV21-1 is annotated as a pseudogene. This CDR3 has 14 residues.

The V call is TRBV4-1, the J call TRBJ1-1, with D possibly being TRBD1 (5 bases). Germline V gene data show CDR1 as MGHRA and CDR2 as YSYEKL. V lost 6 bases and J 4 bases, leaving 15 bases between the germline ends. The CDR3 runs to 14 residues. CDR3 in DNA: TGCGCCAGCAGATTTGGACAATCGGGCACTGAAGCTTTCTTT. Its protein is CASRFGQSGTEAFF.

This clone appeared a single time. The chain carries TRBV3-1 (or the pseudogene TRBV3-2) and TRBJ1-2; D is unresolved. The V end lost 1 base, the J end lost 2 bases, and 8 bases lay between the germline ends. CDR3 length: 14 residues. From germline, CDR1 is LGHDT and CDR2 YNNKEL (reference sequence). As DNA, the CDR3 is TGTGCCAGCAGCCAAGGTGCAGGCAACTATGGCTACACCTTC. Translation gives CASSQGAGNYGYTF.

In nucleotides, the CDR3 is TGCGCCAGCAGCTACCTAGCGGGTTCCTACAATGAGCAGTTCTTC. Encoded protein: CASSYLAGSYNEQFF. This chain uses TRBV5-1 with TRBJ2-1, with 8 bases identical to TRBD2. Germline V gene sequence: CDR1 SGHRS, CDR2 YFSETQ. The trim removed 3 bases at V and 1 base at J, leaving 3 bases unmatched. The length of the CDR3 is 15 residues.

In its sample, this clone was seen a few times. The chain carries TRBV6-6 and TRBJ2-4; the match to TRBD2 covers 8 bases. The V and J ends lost 5 bases and 0 bases, in that order; junction bases with no gene match: 18. The CDR3 length is 20 residues. Germline CDR1 is MNHNY and CDR2 is SVGAGI (reference sequence). The CDR3 DNA is TGTGCCAGCAGTCCTGTTCGAGGCGGGGGGCAGGCGCAAGCCAAAAACATTCAGTACTTC. This codes for CASSPVRGGGQAQAKNIQYF.